Each of the 13 T cell receptor beta chains below was sequenced from the same sample in a study of cytotoxic CD8 clonotypes in ibrutinib-treated CLL. Produced via immunoSEQ multiplex PCR; TCRdb's table is partial and in-frame only. The sample consists of 150,000 or so clones, about 80% of them appearing once. This material consisted of PBMCs, taken after 12 months of ibrutinib treatment. Receptors originate from a human donor with chronic lymphocytic leukemia.

This chain uses TRBV9 with TRBJ2-3; 9 bases line up with TRBD1. The CDR3 runs to 15 residues. Germline assignment: CDR1 SGDLS and CDR2 YYNGEE. J was trimmed by 5 bases and V by 2 bases; bases with no gene match: 6. CDR3 bases: TGTGCCAGCAGCGTGCAACAGGGGGCGATAGATACGCAGTATTTT. Protein: CASSVQQGAIDTQYF.

DNA for the CDR3: TGTGCCAGCAGCTTAGCGTTGTGGGGACTAGCGGGATACGAGCAGTACTTC. Protein: CASSLALWGLAGYEQYF. The chain links TRBV7-2 to TRBJ2-7; 13 nucleotides align to TRBD2. Germline trimming cut 0 bases from V and 4 bases from J; bases unmatched to any gene: 6. Per the germline V gene, CDR1 is SGHTA and CDR2 is FQGNSA. This CDR3 spans 17 amino acids.

The V gene is TRBV6-5, the J gene TRBJ2-7; D is ambiguous. The CDR3 covers 13 residues. Germline CDR1 is MNHEY and CDR2 is SVGAGI. V was cut by 10 bases and J by 2 bases, with 15 bases left in between. CDR3 nucleotide sequence: TGTGCCACCGGCCCAGGCGGCCCCTACGAGCAGTACTTC. Its translation: CATGPGGPYEQYF.

V is TRBV5-4 and J is TRBJ2-7; tentatively, D is TRBD2 (5 bases). The germline gives CDR1 SGHNT, CDR2 YYREEE (reference sequence). The V gene lost 4 bases and the J gene lost 2 bases, with 13 bases spanning the gap. The CDR3 is made up of 14 amino acids. CDR3 protein: CASSEGSAAYEQYF. The CDR3 coding sequence is TGTGCCAGCAGCGAAGGGAGTGCGGCCTACGAGCAGTACTTC.

The rearrangement links TRBV27 to TRBJ2-3; the match to TRBD2 covers 9 bases. V lost 6 bases to trimming and J lost 2 bases; unmatched junction nucleotides: 15. The germline CDR1 and CDR2 sequences are MNHEY and SMNVEV (reference sequence). This CDR3 region has 18 residues. This CDR3 reads CASRLLAGANQNTDTQYF. In DNA form, the CDR3 reads TGTGCCAGCAGACTCTTAGCGGGAGCCAACCAAAACACAGATACGCAGTATTTT.

The chain carries TRBV5-6 and TRBJ2-7; the D is unclear. The germline CDR1 and CDR2 sequences are SGHDT and YYEEEE. This CDR3 is 12 amino acids long. The V end was cut by 1 base, the J end by 6 bases, with 8 bases between. CDR3 nucleotides: TGTGCCAGCAGCTTGTACGAATCCGAGCAGTACTTC. Translation: CASSLYESEQYF.

This rearrangement joins TRBV30 to TRBJ2-1; D is possibly TRBD1 (5 bases). The V gene's germline CDR1 is GTSNPN and CDR2 SVGIG (reference sequence). The V end lost 3 bases, the J end lost 0 bases, and 12 bases lay between the germline ends. CDR3 size: 15 residues. In DNA, the CDR3 is TGTGCCTGGAGCGCCGGACATATCTCCTACAATGAGCAGTTCTTC. This sequence encodes CAWSAGHISYNEQFF. Complete variable domain (other parts from reference TRBV30 and TRBJ2-1): SQTIHQWPATLVQPVGSPLSLECTVEGTSNPNLYWYRQAAGRGLQLLFYSVGIGQISSEVPQNLSASRPQDRQFILSSKKLLLSDSGFYLCAWSAGHISYNEQFFGPGTRLTVL.

V and J are TRBV5-1 and TRBJ2-1; 8 bases fit TRBD2. The V gene end was trimmed by 2 bases and the J gene end by 4 bases; junction bases not matched to a gene: 11. This CDR3 contains 17 residues. CDR1 is SGHRS and CDR2 is YFSETQ in the germline V gene. CDR3 in DNA: TGCGCCAGCAGCTTCCTAGTCGGGAGGGACATATACAATGAGCAGTTCTTC. Amino acids: CASSFLVGRDIYNEQFF.

This chain connects TRBV28 to TRBJ2-7, with a possible D match to TRBD2 (5 bases). The CDR3 has 14 amino acids. Germline loops: CDR1 MDHEN, CDR2 SYDVKM. V was clipped by 3 bases and J by 0 bases, with 9 bases between them. This CDR3 reads CASSFLGVSYEQYF. For the CDR3, the DNA is TGTGCCAGCAGTTTTCTCGGGGTCTCCTACGAGCAGTACTTC.

This chain links TRBV18 with TRBJ2-5; 9 nucleotides line up with TRBD1. There are 15 residues in the CDR3. Germline assignment: CDR1 KGHSH and CDR2 LQKENI. The trim removed 2 bases at V and 5 bases at J, leaving 6 bases unmatched. CDR3 in DNA: TGTGCCAGCTCACCATACGGGACAGGGACGGAGACCCAGTACTTC. Residues: CASSPYGTGTETQYF.

The rearrangement joins TRBV11-1 to TRBJ1-2; D unclear. V was clipped by 5 bases and J by 3 bases, with 10 bases between them. This CDR3 contains 13 residues. The germline V gene has CDR1 SGHAT and CDR2 FQDESV (reference sequence). CDR3 DNA sequence: TGTGCCAGCAGCCCGAGGACTGACTATGGCTACACCTTC. Translated: CASSPRTDYGYTF.

The CDR3 reads CASSSGLAGGSGANVLTF. CDR3 DNA: TGCGCCAGCAGCTCGGGGCTAGCGGGAGGCTCTGGGGCCAACGTCCTGACTTTC. The gene calls are TRBV5-1 and TRBJ2-6; 11 positions agree with TRBD2. This CDR3 is built from 18 residues. CDR1 and CDR2 from the germline V gene are SGHRS and YFSETQ. Trimming took 3 bases from V and 0 from J; bases not matched to a gene: 5.

V and J are TRBV7-9 and TRBJ1-2; D not resolved. Germline CDR1 SEHNR, CDR2 FQNEAQ (reference sequence). CDR3 length: 9 amino acids. V lost 2 bases and J 12 bases, leaving 4 bases between the germline ends. DNA of the CDR3: TGTGCCAGCAGCTTAAACCACACCTTC. This translates into CASSLNHTF.